The 4 T cell receptor beta chains given below trace back to one sample, sequenced in a study of cytomegalovirus exposure and HLA in healthy donors. The PCR contained 60 Vbeta and 13 Jbeta primers. Data came from immunoSEQ multiplex PCR; TCRdb stores just in-frame clones and leaves some out. In the table there are tens of thousands of clones, under 80% of which are singletons. Sequenced input: PBMCs. These receptors came from a young woman in good health and CMV-seronegative.

The V gene is TRBV5-4, the J gene TRBJ2-3; 7 nucleotides align to TRBD2. V trimming: 6 bases; J trimming: 7 bases; junction bases outside the gene matches: 8. The CDR3 sequence is 13 residues long. The germline gives CDR1 SGHNT, CDR2 YYREEE (reference sequence). Here the CDR3 DNA reads TGTGCCAGCAACCTGGGGGGGGATCATACGCAGTATTTT. Translating it yields CASNLGGDHTQYF.

The chain is built from TRBV11-2 and TRBJ2-1; the D gene is possibly TRBD2 (6 bases). The CDR3 runs 17 residues. Germline V gene sequence: CDR1 SGHAT, CDR2 FQNNGV. V was clipped by 6 bases and J by 7 bases, with 25 bases between them. The CDR3 DNA is TGTGCCAGCAGTACCTTTTTAGCGGATCCGGGATGGAATGAGCAGTTCTTC. Amino acids: CASSTFLADPGWNEQFF.

The V gene is TRBV5-5, the J gene TRBJ2-7, with D tentatively TRBD1 (6 bases). CDR1 is SGHKS and CDR2 is YYEKEE in the germline V gene (reference sequence). V lost 3 bases and J 1 base, leaving 14 bases between the germline ends. The CDR3 totals 15 residues. In nucleotides, the CDR3 is TGTGCCAGCAGCTCACGGGACACCGAATCCTACGAGCAGTACTTC. This translates into CASSSRDTESYEQYF.

The rearrangement uses TRBV5-1 and TRBJ2-1, with 9 bases aligning to TRBD2. Germline CDR1 is SGHRS and CDR2 is YFSETQ. CDR3 length: 16 amino acids. V was pared by 4 bases and J by 3 bases, with 8 bases of the junction left unmatched. The CDR3 DNA reads as TGCGCCAGCAGCCCGTTAGCGGGAGAGGACTACAATGAGCAGTTCTTC. It is translated as CASSPLAGEDYNEQFF.